The 22 T cell receptor beta chains below were found in one sample sequenced in a study of blood T cell dynamics during melanoma immunotherapy. Only in-frame clones appear in the TCRdb table, and some are missing; sequencing was by immunoSEQ multiplex PCR. The table includes about 7,200 clones, around 82% detected once. Time point defined: pre-treatment baseline. This sample comprised blood, obtained from a patient treated with checkpoint blockade. The receptors were sampled from a human donor with melanoma.

This clone was observed once. The CDR3 region has the DNA TGTGCCAGCAGCTTAATGGGGACGGACGGGGAGAAACTGTTTTTT. Residues: CASSLMGTDGEKLFF. The rearrangement links TRBV7-2 to TRBJ1-4, with D possibly matching TRBD1 (5 bases). In germline, CDR1 is SGHTA, CDR2 FQGNSA. The CDR3 contains 15 residues. Trimming removed 2 bases at V and 11 bases at J, with 18 bases between.

The sample holds one count of this clone. The chain combines TRBV5-1 with TRBJ1-2; D not certain. Between the trimmed V and J ends, which lost 0 bases and 3 bases, there was a span of 9 bases. This CDR3 contains 14 residues. The germline V gene encodes CDR1 SGHRS and CDR2 YFSETQ. The CDR3 spells CASSLGQVDYGYTF. The CDR3 DNA is TGCGCCAGCAGCTTGGGGCAGGTGGACTATGGCTACACCTTC.

The chain recombines TRBV19 with TRBJ2-7; 8 positions match TRBD1. CDR1 is LNHDA and CDR2 is SQIVND in the germline V gene (reference sequence). V trimming: 2 bases; J trimming: 5 bases; junction bases outside the gene matches: 8. The CDR3 extends over 15 amino acids. The CDR3 DNA reads as TGTGCCAGTAGTATACCTGGACAGGGAACGGACGAGCAGTACTTC. Protein sequence: CASSIPGQGTDEQYF.

The chain uses TRBV7-2 and TRBJ1-4, with unresolved D. Germline CDR1 SGHTA, CDR2 FQGNSA. The CDR3 contains 14 residues. The germline V and J ends were trimmed by 5 bases and 7 bases, with 14 bases remaining between them. The CDR3 coding sequence is TGTGCCAGCAGCCTGAGTAGTTTGGGTGAAAAACTGTTTTTT. Translation: CASSLSSLGEKLFF.

The chain couples TRBV6-6 to TRBJ2-7; D gene uncertain. The CDR3 is made up of 13 amino acids. Trimming pared 7 bases from V and 0 bases from J, leaving 10 bases between. Germline V lookup: CDR1 MNHNY, CDR2 SVGAGI (reference sequence). The CDR3 DNA reads TGTGCCAGCAAGGGTCCAGGCTCCTACGAGCAGTACTTC. It is translated as CASKGPGSYEQYF.

This chain joins TRBV19 and TRBJ1-2, with 7 positions matching TRBD1. The CDR3 is made up of 12 amino acids. Germline-derived CDR1 and CDR2 are LNHDA and SQIVND (reference sequence). The V gene end was trimmed by 4 bases and the J gene end by 5 bases; junction bases not matched to a gene: 1. The CDR3 coding sequence is TGTGCCAGTAGTACGACAGGGTATGGCTACACCTTC. It yields the protein CASSTTGYGYTF.

The chain couples TRBV6-6 to TRBJ1-5; D remains unclear. CDR3 length equals 13 residues. The V and J ends lost 0 bases and 3 bases respectively, with 3 bases between them. The V gene's germline CDR1 is MNHNY and CDR2 SVGAGI (reference sequence). Here the CDR3 reads CASSYSANQPQHF. The CDR3 nucleotides read TGTGCCAGCAGTTACTCGGCCAATCAGCCCCAGCATTTT.

V is TRBV7-8 and J is TRBJ2-7; 9 bases are shared with TRBD2. This CDR3 region has 15 residues. V shed 5 bases and J 0 bases; nucleotides not matched to a gene: 5. In germline, CDR1 is SGHVS, CDR2 FQNEAQ. The DNA of the CDR3 is TGTGCCAGCAGCCTCACTAGCGGGTACTCCTACGAGCAGTACTTC. This codes for CASSLTSGYSYEQYF.

CDR3 protein: CAWKSRDRSYSGANVLTF. DNA of the CDR3: TGTGCCTGGAAATCCCGGGACAGGAGCTACTCTGGGGCCAACGTCCTGACTTTC. This rearrangement joins TRBV30 to TRBJ2-6, with 8 bases aligning to TRBD1. Germline CDR1 is GTSNPN and CDR2 is SVGIG (reference sequence). The CDR3 contains 18 residues. V trimming: 4 bases; J trimming: 0 bases; junction bases outside the gene matches: 11. Filled out from reference TRBV30 and TRBJ2-6, the complete variable domain reads SQTIHQWPATLVQPVGSPLSLECTVEGTSNPNLYWYRQAAGRGLQLLFYSVGIGQISSEVPQNLSASRPQDRQFILSSKKLLLSDSGFYLCAWKSRDRSYSGANVLTFGAGSRLTVL.

V and J are TRBV5-4 and TRBJ2-7; 11 positions match TRBD2. CDR3 length: 17 amino acids. The V gene end was trimmed by 0 bases and the J gene end by 0 bases; junction bases not matched to a gene: 5. The germline gives CDR1 SGHNT, CDR2 YYREEE (reference sequence). CDR3 sequence: CASSLGPLAGASYEQYF. The CDR3, as DNA: TGTGCCAGCAGCTTGGGGCCACTAGCGGGGGCCTCCTACGAGCAGTACTTC.

The CDR3: CAISESGLTGEFGQPQHF. CDR3 nucleotide sequence: TGTGCCATCAGTGAGTCAGGGCTGACAGGGGAATTTGGTCAGCCCCAGCATTTT. This chain connects TRBV10-3 to TRBJ1-5; 8 bases are a match to TRBD1. Germline V CDR1 and CDR2: ENHRY, SYGVKD. The length of the CDR3 is 18 residues. The trim removed 0 bases at V and 6 bases at J, leaving 13 bases unmatched.

CDR3: CAWSRTFKGDEKLFF. In DNA, the CDR3 is TGTGCCTGGAGCCGAACCTTTAAGGGGGATGAAAAACTGTTTTTT. V and J are TRBV30 and TRBJ1-4; D is possibly TRBD1 (6 bases). Trimming shortened V by 3 bases and J by 6 bases, and 17 bases separated the two germline ends. The germline gives CDR1 GTSNPN, CDR2 SVGIG (reference sequence). CDR3 length equals 15 residues.

The rearrangement uses TRBV7-9 and TRBJ1-4; D perhaps matches TRBD1 (6 bases). The CDR3 spans 16 residues. Germline V gene lookup returns CDR1 SEHNR and CDR2 FQNEAQ (reference sequence). V was trimmed by 4 bases and J by 6 bases, leaving 18 bases between them. Here the CDR3 DNA reads TGTGCCAGCAGCTCAACGTCAGGGGTTGTGGATGAAAAACTGTTTTTT. It codes for CASSSTSGVVDEKLFF.

J is TRBJ1-5 and V is TRBV5-6, with D perhaps matching TRBD1 (6 bases). The V end lost 0 bases, the J end lost 0 bases, and 10 bases lay between the germline ends. Germline assignment: CDR1 SGHDT and CDR2 YYEEEE. CDR3 size: 16 residues. CDR3 in amino acids: CASSLAGGGSNQPQHF. CDR3 nucleotides: TGTGCCAGCAGCTTGGCCGGAGGGGGTAGCAATCAGCCCCAGCATTTT.

The chain has TRBV10-2 and TRBJ2-5, with D unclear. With the DNA end fitting TRBJ2-7 better, the J assignment may be wrong. This CDR3 has 14 residues. CDR1 is WSHSY and CDR2 is SAAADI in the germline V gene. The CDR3: CASSELYGGYEQYF. CDR3 sequence (DNA): TGCGCCAGCAGTGAGCTGTACGGTGGCTACGAGCAGTACTTC.

The J gene is TRBJ1-5, the V gene TRBV2; D might be TRBD1 (6 bases). This CDR3 contains 13 residues. Germline lookup yields CDR1 SNHLY and CDR2 FYNNEI. V gave up 6 bases and J gave up 7 bases, with 13 bases separating them. As DNA, the CDR3 is TGTGCCAGCAGGTCAATTCAGGGGCAGCCCCAGCATTTT. Translation: CASRSIQGQPQHF.

There are a few counts of this clone. The V and J genes are TRBV5-6 and TRBJ2-7; the match to TRBD1 covers 9 bases. V gave up 6 bases and J gave up 7 bases; unmatched junction bases: 5. The CDR3 is 12 residues long. Looked up from germline, CDR1 is SGHDT and CDR2 is YYEEEE. The CDR3 protein is CASTGTGQEQYF. CDR3 sequence (DNA): TGTGCCAGCACCGGGACAGGGCAAGAGCAGTACTTC. The entire variable domain, with the rest obtained from reference TRBV5-6 and TRBJ2-7, is as follows: DAGVTQSPTHLIKTRGQQVTLRCSPKSGHDTVSWYQQALGQGPQFIFQYYEEEERQRGNFPDRFSGHQFPNYSSELNVNALLLGDSALYLCASTGTGQEQYFGPGTRLTVT.

The chain couples TRBV4-3 to TRBJ2-5, with 8 bases lining up with TRBD1. The J call may be wrong; the DNA end is better matched by TRBJ2-7. Germline values: CDR1 LGHNA, CDR2 YSLEER. The CDR3 covers 16 residues. Written as DNA, the CDR3 is TGCGCCAGCAGCCAAGATTGGAACAGGGGGAGCGACGAGCAGTACTTC. As protein: CASSQDWNRGSDEQYF.

The J gene is TRBJ2-6, the V gene TRBV7-9; D unclear. The CDR3 runs to 13 residues. Between the trimmed V and J ends, which lost 6 bases and 2 bases, there was a span of 5 bases. Germline CDR1 reads SEHNR; CDR2 reads FQNEAQ (reference sequence). The DNA of the CDR3 is TGTGCCAGCAGTCCCGCTGGGGCCAACGTCCTGACTTTC. It is translated as CASSPAGANVLTF.

This chain joins TRBV11-2 and TRBJ1-1; 7 bases map to TRBD1. The CDR3 runs 13 residues. From germline, CDR1 is SGHAT and CDR2 FQNNGV. Germline trimming cut 5 bases from V and 7 bases from J; bases unmatched to any gene: 7. CDR3 in amino acids: CASSIIQGIEAFF. The CDR3 DNA follows: TGTGCCAGCAGCATAATACAGGGGATTGAAGCTTTCTTT.

The chain uses TRBV5-1 and TRBJ1-2; unclear D gene. Trimming stripped 2 bases from V and 3 bases from J, with 11 bases between. Germline V lookup: CDR1 SGHRS, CDR2 YFSETQ. This CDR3 has 14 residues. CDR3 bases: TGCGCCAGCAGCTTATGGAGCGGGGACTATGGCTACACCTTC. Translating gives CASSLWSGDYGYTF.

The V and J genes are TRBV9 and TRBJ1-5, with D possibly matching TRBD1 (5 bases). Per the germline V gene, CDR1 is SGDLS and CDR2 is YYNGEE. Trimming left V 2 bases short and J 0 bases short, with 9 bases between. The CDR3 contains 15 residues. The CDR3 region is CASSVSGISNQPQHF. CDR3 nucleotides: TGTGCCAGCAGCGTCTCAGGGATTAGCAATCAGCCCCAGCATTTT.